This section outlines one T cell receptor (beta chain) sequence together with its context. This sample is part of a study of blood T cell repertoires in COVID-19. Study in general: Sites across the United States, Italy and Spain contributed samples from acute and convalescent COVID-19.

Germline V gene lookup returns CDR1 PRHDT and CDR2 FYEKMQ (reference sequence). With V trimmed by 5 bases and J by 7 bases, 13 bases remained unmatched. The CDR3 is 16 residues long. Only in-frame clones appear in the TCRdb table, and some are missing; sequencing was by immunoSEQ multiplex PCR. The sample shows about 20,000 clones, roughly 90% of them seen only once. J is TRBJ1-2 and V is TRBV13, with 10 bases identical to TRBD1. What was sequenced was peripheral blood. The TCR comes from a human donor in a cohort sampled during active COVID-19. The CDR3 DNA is TGTGCCAGCAGCCCCGAGACCCCGGGACAGGGGCCTGGCTACACCTTC. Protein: CASSPETPGQGPGYTF.